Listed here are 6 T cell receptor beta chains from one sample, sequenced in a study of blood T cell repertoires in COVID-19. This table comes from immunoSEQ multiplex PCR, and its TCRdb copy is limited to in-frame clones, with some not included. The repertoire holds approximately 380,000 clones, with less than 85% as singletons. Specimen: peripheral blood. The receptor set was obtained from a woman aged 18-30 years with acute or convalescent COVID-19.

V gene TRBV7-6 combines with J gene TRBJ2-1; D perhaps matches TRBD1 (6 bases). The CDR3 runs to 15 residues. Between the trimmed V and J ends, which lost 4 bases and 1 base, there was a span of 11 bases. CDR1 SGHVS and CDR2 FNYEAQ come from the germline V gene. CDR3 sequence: CASSSSQGSYNEQFF. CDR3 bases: TGTGCCAGCAGCTCATCACAGGGATCCTACAATGAGCAGTTCTTC.

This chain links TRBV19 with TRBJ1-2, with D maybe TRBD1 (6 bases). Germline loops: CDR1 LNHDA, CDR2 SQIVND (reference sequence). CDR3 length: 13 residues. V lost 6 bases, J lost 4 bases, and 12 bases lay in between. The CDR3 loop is CASSNGQTYGYTF. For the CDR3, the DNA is TGTGCCAGTAGCAATGGACAGACCTATGGCTACACCTTC. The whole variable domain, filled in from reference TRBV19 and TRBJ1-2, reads DGGITQSPKYLFRKEGQNVTLSCEQNLNHDAMYWYRQDPGQGLRLIYYSQIVNDFQKGDIAEGYSVSREKKESFPLTVTSAQKNPTAFYLCASSNGQTYGYTFGSGTRLTVV.

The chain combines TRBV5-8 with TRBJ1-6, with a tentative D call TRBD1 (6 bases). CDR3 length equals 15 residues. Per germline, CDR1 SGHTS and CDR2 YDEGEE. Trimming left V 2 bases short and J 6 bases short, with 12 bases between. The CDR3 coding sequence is TGTGCCAGCAGCTTTGGACAGCCCCGTAATTCACCCCTCCACTTT. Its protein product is CASSFGQPRNSPLHF. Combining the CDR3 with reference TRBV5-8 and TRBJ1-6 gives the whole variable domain EAGVTQSPTHLIKTRGQQATLRCSPISGHTSVYWYQQALGLGLQFLLWYDEGEERNRGNFPPRFSGRQFPNYSSELNVNALELEDSALYLCASSFGQPRNSPLHFGNGTRLTVT.

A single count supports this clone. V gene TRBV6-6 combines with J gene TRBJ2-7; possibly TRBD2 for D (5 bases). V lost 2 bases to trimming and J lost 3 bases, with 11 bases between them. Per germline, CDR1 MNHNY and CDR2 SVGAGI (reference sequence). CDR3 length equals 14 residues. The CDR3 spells CASSYRERVYEQYF. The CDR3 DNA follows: TGTGCCAGCAGTTACCGTGAGAGGGTCTACGAGCAGTACTTC.

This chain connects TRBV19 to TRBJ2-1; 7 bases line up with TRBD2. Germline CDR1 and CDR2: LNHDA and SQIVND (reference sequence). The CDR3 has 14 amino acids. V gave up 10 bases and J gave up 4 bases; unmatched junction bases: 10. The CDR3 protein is CATTLGGGYNEQFF. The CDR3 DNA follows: TGTGCCACCACCTTGGGGGGGGGATACAATGAGCAGTTCTTC.

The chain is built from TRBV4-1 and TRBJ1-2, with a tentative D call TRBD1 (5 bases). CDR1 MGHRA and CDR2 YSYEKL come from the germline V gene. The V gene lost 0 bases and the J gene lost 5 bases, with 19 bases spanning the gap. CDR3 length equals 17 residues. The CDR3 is CASSQDPAGPVGYGYTF. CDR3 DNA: TGCGCCAGCAGCCAAGATCCGGCAGGGCCCGTCGGGTATGGCTACACCTTC.